This T cell receptor (beta chain) appears in the sequencing data of a study of post-analysis software for immune sequencing data (dated by TCRdb to the mid-2010s). Regarding the research as a whole: Disease courses on record covered relapsing-remitting, secondary progressive and progressive-relapsing multiple sclerosis, though some patients had no subtype annotation. The multiple sclerosis patient repertoires were compared with around ten previously published healthy control repertoires from donors aged about 6 to 25 years. A subset of samples was prepared in parallel using single-end sample barcoding, then pooled and co-amplified after Illumina adapter ligation.

The protocol used for the library was PCR. The data were produced on an Illumina HiSeq 2500. To reduce PCR and sequencing biases, unique molecular identifiers were built into the TCR beta cDNA libraries. Roughly 0.5 million cDNA molecules were obtained per 1 to 10 million input T cells, so each molecule approximated one T cell. The patient libraries were prepared and sequenced with the same protocol used for the earlier healthy control dataset. Within a given batch, samples were prepared together, multiplexed and sequenced on the same HiSeq lane. In the source study's methods: MIGEC handled the raw barcoded reads, throwing out single-read molecular identifier groups before consensus assembly and CDR3 extraction. VDJtools was used for post-analysis of the clonotype tables, with diversity normalized by down-sampling every dataset to the smallest sample size. Repertoire overlap clustering matched CDR3 amino acid but not nucleotide sequences to correct batch-related cross-sample contamination. The raw public data were reprocessed by TCRdb itself: fastp quality trimming at Q25, MiXCR clonotype calling, in-frame beta chains only. Here each entry gathers all rows of one CDR3 protein and keeps the most common genes and DNA. It is TCRdb's table, rather than the study itself, that gives the V and J calls and clone size. The sample yields 550,000 to 700,000 distinct CDR3 sequences; 44% were counted once. The biggest ten clones account for more than 1.5% of the sample.

To demonstrate the VDJtools post-analysis software, TCR beta repertoires were profiled from the peripheral blood of over ten young patients with multiple sclerosis. The multiple sclerosis patients were children and adolescents between roughly 6 and 17 years of age. Between the V and J ends, shortened by 4 bases and 6 bases respectively, the junction contains 6 bases. The CDR3 goes from the cysteine to the phenylalanine over 11 residues. The retained sequence is limited to the CDR3, 33 bases, with the frame set at the first base. In the germline V gene, CDR1 corresponds to SQVTM and CDR2 to ANQGSEA. Study-wide conclusions, independent of this receptor: Patients showed significantly higher frequencies than controls for a handful of TRBV segments, among them TRBV5-6, TRBV5-1 and TRBV20-1. The control group was slightly older than the multiple sclerosis patient group. When samples were clustered directly using the F measure, samples prepared in the same batch co-clustered strongly, which prompted a batch-effect correction. Multiple sclerosis patients had significantly lower normalized Chao1 diversity than controls, a result that suggests substantial peripheral T-cell clonal expansion.

Turning to this clonotype: Its antigen is not yet known. The input lacks base qualities; no much larger clone sits a single base away.

The sample comprised blood. The rearranged segments are TRBV29-1 and TRBJ1-4; the D segment cannot be called with confidence. This TCR derives from a girl aged 5 to 17 with multiple sclerosis. The CDR3 region: CSVVADEKLFF. The DNA is as follows: TGCAGCGTTGTAGCGGATGAAAAACTGTTTTTT.